The 2 T cell receptor beta chains reported below all come from one sample, sequenced in a study of identical twins. MiXCR, run by TCRdb on the 5' RACE reads, gives a single entry per CDR3 protein. The data contain 450,000 to 650,000 distinct CDR3 sequences, approximately 10% of them singletons. These data were also filed under a second study, of yellow fever vaccine responses in identical twins.

The sample taken for sequencing was PBMCs. Every receptor here comes from a woman in her late teens or twenties in good health.

V and J are TRBV7-2 and TRBJ2-2; D may be TRBD2 (5 bases). V was pared by 2 bases and J by 4 bases, with 14 bases between. Germline V gives CDR1 SGHTA, CDR2 FQGNSA. This CDR3 has 16 amino acids. CDR3 nucleotide sequence: TGTGCCAGCAGCTTACAAGAGCGGCCCCCCACCGGGGAGCTGTTTTTT. This encodes CASSLQERPPTGELFF.

This sequence joins TRBV7-8 and TRBJ2-2, with a tentative D call TRBD2 (6 bases). V shed 6 bases and J shed 6 bases, with 17 bases lying between them. Looked up from germline, CDR1 is SGHVS and CDR2 is FQNEAQ. This CDR3 has 15 amino acids. CDR3 residues: CASSLAWGVPGELFF. CDR3 sequence (DNA): TGTGCCAGCAGTCTAGCATGGGGGGTCCCCGGGGAGCTGTTTTTT.